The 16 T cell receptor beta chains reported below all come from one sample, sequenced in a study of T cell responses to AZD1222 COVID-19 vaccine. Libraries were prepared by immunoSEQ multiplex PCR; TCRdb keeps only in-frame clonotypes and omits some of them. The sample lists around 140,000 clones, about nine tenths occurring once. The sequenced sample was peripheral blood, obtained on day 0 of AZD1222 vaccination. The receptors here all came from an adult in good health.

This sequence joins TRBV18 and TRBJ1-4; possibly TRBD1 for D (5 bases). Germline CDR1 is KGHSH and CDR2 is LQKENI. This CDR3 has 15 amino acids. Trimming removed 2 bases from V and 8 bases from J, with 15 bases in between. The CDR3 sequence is CASSPDQGSGEKLFF. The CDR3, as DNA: TGTGCCAGCTCACCAGATCAGGGTTCAGGAGAAAAACTGTTTTTT.

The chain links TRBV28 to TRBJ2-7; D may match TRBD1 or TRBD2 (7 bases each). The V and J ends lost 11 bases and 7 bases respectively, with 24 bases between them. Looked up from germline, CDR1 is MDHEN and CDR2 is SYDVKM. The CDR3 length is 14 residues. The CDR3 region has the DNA TGTGCCGGCGGGGGAAGGGGGCGAATCGTTGAGCAGTACTTC. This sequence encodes CAGGGRGRIVEQYF.

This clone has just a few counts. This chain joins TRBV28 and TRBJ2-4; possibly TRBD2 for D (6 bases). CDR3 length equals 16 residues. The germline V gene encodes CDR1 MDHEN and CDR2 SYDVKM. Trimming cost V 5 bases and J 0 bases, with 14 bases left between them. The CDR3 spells CASSSGTELAKNIQYF. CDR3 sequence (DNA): TGTGCCAGCAGTAGTGGGACTGAGCTAGCCAAAAACATTCAGTACTTC.

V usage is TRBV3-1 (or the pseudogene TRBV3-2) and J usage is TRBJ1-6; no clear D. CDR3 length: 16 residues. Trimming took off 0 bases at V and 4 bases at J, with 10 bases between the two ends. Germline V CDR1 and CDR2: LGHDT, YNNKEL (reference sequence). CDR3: CASSQDPAEYNSPLHF. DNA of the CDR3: TGTGCCAGCAGCCAAGATCCGGCAGAATATAATTCACCCCTCCACTTT.

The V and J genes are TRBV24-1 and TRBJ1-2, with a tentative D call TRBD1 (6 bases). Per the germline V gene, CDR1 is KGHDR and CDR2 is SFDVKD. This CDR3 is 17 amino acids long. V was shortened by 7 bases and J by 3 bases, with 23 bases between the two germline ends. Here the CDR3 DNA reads TGTGCCACCAGGGACAGTAAACCGATTACCCCGGACTATGGCTACACCTTC. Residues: CATRDSKPITPDYGYTF.

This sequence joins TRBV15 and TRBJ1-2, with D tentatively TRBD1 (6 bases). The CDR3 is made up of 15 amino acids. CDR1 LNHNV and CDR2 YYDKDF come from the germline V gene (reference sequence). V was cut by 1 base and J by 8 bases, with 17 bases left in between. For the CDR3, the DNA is TGTGCCACCAGCAGAGTTGTTTGGCAGGGGCTGGGCTACACCTTC. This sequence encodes CATSRVVWQGLGYTF.

The CDR3 sequence: CASTESGQSNEKLFF. CDR3 nucleotide sequence: TGTGCCAGCACCGAAAGTGGACAGTCTAATGAAAAACTGTTTTTT. The rearrangement links TRBV2 to TRBJ1-4; a possible D gene is TRBD1 (6 bases). The germline CDR1 and CDR2 sequences are SNHLY and FYNNEI. The V end lost 7 bases, the J end lost 3 bases, and 15 bases lay between the germline ends. The CDR3 has 15 residues.

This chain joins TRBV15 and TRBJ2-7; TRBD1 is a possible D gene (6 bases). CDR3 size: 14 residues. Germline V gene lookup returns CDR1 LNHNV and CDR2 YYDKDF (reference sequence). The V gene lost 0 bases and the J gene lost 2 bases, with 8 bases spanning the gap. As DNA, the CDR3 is TGTGCCACCAGCAGAGATAGACAGGCCTACGAGCAGTACTTC. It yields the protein CATSRDRQAYEQYF.

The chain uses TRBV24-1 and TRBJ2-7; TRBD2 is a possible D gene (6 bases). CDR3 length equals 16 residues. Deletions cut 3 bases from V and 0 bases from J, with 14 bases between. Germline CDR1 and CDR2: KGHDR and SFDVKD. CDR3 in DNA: TGTGCCACCAGTGATCCCGGGACTCCGAGCTCCTACGAGCAGTACTTC. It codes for CATSDPGTPSSYEQYF.

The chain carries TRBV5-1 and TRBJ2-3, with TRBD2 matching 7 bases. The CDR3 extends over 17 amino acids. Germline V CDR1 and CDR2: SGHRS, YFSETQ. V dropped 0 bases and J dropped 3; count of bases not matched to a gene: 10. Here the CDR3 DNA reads TGCGCCAGCAGCTTGGTGGGGGGAGGGCCCTCGACAGATACGCAGTATTTT. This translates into CASSLVGGGPSTDTQYF.

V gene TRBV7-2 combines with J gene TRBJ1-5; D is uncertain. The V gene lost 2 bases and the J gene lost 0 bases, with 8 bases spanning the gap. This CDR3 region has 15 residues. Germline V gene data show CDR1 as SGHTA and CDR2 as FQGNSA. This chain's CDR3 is CASSLSGFSNQPQHF. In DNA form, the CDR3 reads TGTGCCAGCAGCTTATCGGGCTTTAGCAATCAGCCCCAGCATTTT.

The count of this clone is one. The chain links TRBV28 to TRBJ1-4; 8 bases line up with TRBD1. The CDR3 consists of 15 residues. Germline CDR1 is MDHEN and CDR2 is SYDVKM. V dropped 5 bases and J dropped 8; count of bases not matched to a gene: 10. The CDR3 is CASSPGGGGGEKLFF. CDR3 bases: TGTGCCAGCAGTCCAGGGGGCGGAGGCGGAGAAAAACTGTTTTTT.

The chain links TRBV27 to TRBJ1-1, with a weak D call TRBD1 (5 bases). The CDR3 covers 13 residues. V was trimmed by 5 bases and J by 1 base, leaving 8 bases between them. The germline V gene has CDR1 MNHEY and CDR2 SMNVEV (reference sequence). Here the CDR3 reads CASSLDKNTEAFF. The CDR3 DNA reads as TGTGCCAGCAGTCTGGACAAGAACACTGAAGCTTTCTTT.

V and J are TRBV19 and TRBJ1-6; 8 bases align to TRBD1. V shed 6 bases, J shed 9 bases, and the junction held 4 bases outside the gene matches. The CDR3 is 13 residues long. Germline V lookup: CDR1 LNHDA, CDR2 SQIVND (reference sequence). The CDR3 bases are TGTGCCAGTAGCACAGGGGGGGGTTCACCCCTCCACTTT. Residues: CASSTGGGSPLHF.

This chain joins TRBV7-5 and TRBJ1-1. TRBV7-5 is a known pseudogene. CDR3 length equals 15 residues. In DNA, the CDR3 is TGTGTCAGAAGCTTAGACGGAGGGATGAACACTGAAGCTTTCTTT. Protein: CVRSLDGGMNTEAFF.

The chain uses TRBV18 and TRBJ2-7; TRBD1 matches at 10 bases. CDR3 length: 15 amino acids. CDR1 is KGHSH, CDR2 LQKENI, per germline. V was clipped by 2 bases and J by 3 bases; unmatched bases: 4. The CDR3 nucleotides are TGTGCCAGCTCACCAGGGACAGGGGCCGACTACGAGCAGTACTTC. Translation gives CASSPGTGADYEQYF.